The 6 T cell receptor beta chains presented below share a single source sample, sequenced in a study of cytomegalovirus exposure and HLA in healthy donors. PCR involved 60 Vbeta and 13 Jbeta primers. Repertoires were generated with immunoSEQ multiplex PCR, while TCRdb's copy carries only in-frame clones and drops some. The sample shows under 50,000 clones, and under 4.5% sits with its ten largest clones. Sequencing was done on a sample of PBMCs. These TCRs come from a male donor in good health and CMV-seronegative.

The chain employs TRBV6-4 and TRBJ1-2, with D possibly TRBD1 on 5 matching bases. The V end was cut by 3 bases, the J end by 1 base, with 9 bases between. Per the germline V gene, CDR1 is MRHNA and CDR2 is SNTAGT. This CDR3 contains 14 residues. The CDR3 here is CASSEQGDNYGYTF. Written as DNA, the CDR3 is TGTGCCAGCAGTGAGCAAGGGGATAACTATGGCTACACCTTC.

The chain has TRBV18 and TRBJ2-3, with a tentative D call TRBD2 (6 bases). The V and J ends lost 3 bases and 7 bases respectively, with 11 bases between them. Germline loops: CDR1 KGHSH, CDR2 LQKENI. The CDR3 runs 13 residues. In nucleotides, the CDR3 is TGTGCCAGCTCACCTGGGACTGGTAATACGCAGTATTTT. Its translation is CASSPGTGNTQYF.

The J gene is TRBJ1-2, the V gene TRBV5-6, with 8 positions matching TRBD1. V gave up 4 bases and J gave up 4 bases; unmatched junction bases: 6. The CDR3 runs to 14 residues. Germline V CDR1 and CDR2: SGHDT, YYEEEE. The CDR3 region is CASSLGQGGYGYTF. In DNA, the CDR3 is TGTGCCAGCAGCCTTGGACAGGGCGGCTATGGCTACACCTTC.

The V gene is TRBV15, the J gene TRBJ2-2; 8 bases align to TRBD1. Germline V gene data show CDR1 as LNHNV and CDR2 as YYDKDF (reference sequence). The CDR3 extends over 17 amino acids. V trimming: 7 bases; J trimming: 2 bases; junction bases outside the gene matches: 12. CDR3 bases: TGTGCCACCAAACCAACAGGGGGAAGAATTAACACCGGGGAGCTGTTTTTT. This translates into CATKPTGGRINTGELFF.

This rearrangement joins TRBV5-1 to TRBJ2-3; the D gene is possibly TRBD2 (6 bases). This CDR3 has 14 residues. Germline V gene sequence: CDR1 SGHRS, CDR2 YFSETQ. V was clipped by 3 bases and J by 4 bases, with 12 bases between them. The CDR3 loop reads CASSYYGSADTQYF. CDR3 in DNA: TGCGCCAGCAGCTATTACGGGAGCGCAGATACGCAGTATTTT.

The rearrangement joins TRBV14 to TRBJ2-4, with D hard to call. V was cut by 1 base and J by 4 bases, with 8 bases left in between. Germline CDR1 SGHDN, CDR2 FVKESK. The CDR3 spans 14 residues. The CDR3 nucleotides are TGTGCCAGCAGCCAAGGTCACCAGAAAAACATTCAGTACTTC. Its translation is CASSQGHQKNIQYF. Drawing the rest from reference TRBV14 and TRBJ2-4, the complete variable domain is EAGVTQFPSHSVIEKGQTVTLRCDPISGHDNLYWYRRVMGKEIKFLLHFVKESKQDESGMPNNRFLAERTGGTYSTLKVQPAELEDSGVYFCASSQGHQKNIQYFGAGTRLSVL.